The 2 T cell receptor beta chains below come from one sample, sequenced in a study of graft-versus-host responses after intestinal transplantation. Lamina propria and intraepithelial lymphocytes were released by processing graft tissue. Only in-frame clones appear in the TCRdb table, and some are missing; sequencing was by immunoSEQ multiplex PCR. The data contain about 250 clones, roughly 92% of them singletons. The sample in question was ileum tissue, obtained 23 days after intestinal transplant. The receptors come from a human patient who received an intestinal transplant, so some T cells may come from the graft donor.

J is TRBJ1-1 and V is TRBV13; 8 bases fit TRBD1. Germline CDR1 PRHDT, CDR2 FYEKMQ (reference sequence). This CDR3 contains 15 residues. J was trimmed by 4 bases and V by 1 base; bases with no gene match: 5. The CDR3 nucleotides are TGTGCCAGCAGCTTAGCAGGGGGCCTAGGCACTGAAGCTTTCTTT. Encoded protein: CASSLAGGLGTEAFF.

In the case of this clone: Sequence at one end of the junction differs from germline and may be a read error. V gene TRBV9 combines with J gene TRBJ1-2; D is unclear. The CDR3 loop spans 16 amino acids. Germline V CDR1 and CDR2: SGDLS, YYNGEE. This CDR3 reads CTSLRKYSRRAYGYTF. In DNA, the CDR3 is TGTACCAGCCTACGTAAGTACTCAAGAAGGGCCTATGGCTACACCTTC.